The rows below give T cell receptor beta chains drawn from one sample of a study of blood T cell repertoires in COVID-19. The repertoire was sequenced with immunoSEQ multiplex PCR; TCRdb's copy has only in-frame clones and lacks some. This table holds 200,000 to 250,000 clones, around 85% found once. Sequenced input: peripheral blood. The source is a man in his fifties or sixties with acute or convalescent COVID-19. Both conserved end residues are part of each CDR3. A D gene is named only where the DNA matches it firmly. Size tells how often a clone was seen (once, few, many) or the class of an expanded clone, and some rows leave it out.

TRBD2	TRBV10-3	15	-	TRBJ2-1	CAITPGTSRADEQFF	TGTGCCATCACTCCCGGGACTAGTCGAGCAGATGAGCAGTTCTTC
-	TRBV7-2	14	-	TRBJ2-3	CASSFLGLTDTQYF	TGTGCCAGCAGCTTCCTTGGACTCACAGATACGCAGTATTTT
TRBD1	TRBV4-1	15	-	TRBJ1-2	CASSSYSRGDGGYTF	TGCGCCAGCAGCTCATACAGCAGGGGGGATGGTGGCTACACCTTC
TRBD1	TRBV9	16	-	TRBJ2-1	CASSGYRGSLPDEQFF	TGTGCCAGCAGCGGCTACAGGGGGTCCCTTCCAGATGAGCAGTTCTTC
TRBD1	TRBV2	16	-	TRBJ2-7	CASSEIRTGRPYEQYF	TGTGCCAGCAGTGAAATTAGGACAGGGAGGCCCTACGAGCAGTACTTC
TRBD2	TRBV6-5	15	once	TRBJ2-2	CASSPSTSGSLKLFF	TGTGCCAGCAGCCCCAGTACTAGCGGGAGTTTGAAGCTGTTTTTT
-	TRBV28	12	-	TRBJ1-5	CASTPRGQPQHF	TGTGCCAGCACTCCTCGGGGACAGCCCCAGCATTTT
-	TRBV25-1	16	-	TRBJ1-2	CASSETIGGKHYGYTF	TGTGCCAGCAGTGAGACAATCGGGGGGAAGCACTATGGCTACACCTTC
-	TRBV5-5	17	-	TRBJ2-6	CASSSLRPGAGANVLTF	TGTGCCAGCAGCTCCCTCAGACCAGGGGCCGGGGCCAACGTCCTGACTTTC
-	TRBV5-1	16	-	TRBJ1-5	CASSLEGPYSNQPQHF	TGCGCCAGCAGCTTGGAGGGGCCTTATAGCAATCAGCCCCAGCATTTT
TRBD2	TRBV5-8	15	-	TRBJ2-1	CASSKAGGAFNEQFF	TGTGCCAGCAGCAAAGCGGGAGGCGCCTTTAATGAGCAGTTCTTC
TRBD2	TRBV5-1	16	-	TRBJ2-3	CASSGRLGGRADTQYF	TGCGCCAGCAGCGGCCGACTAGGCGGGAGGGCGGATACGCAGTATTTT
-	TRBV28	13	-	TRBJ1-2	CASSLRSHGGYTF	TGTGCCAGCAGTTTGAGGTCCCACGGCGGCTACACCTTC
-	TRBV10-3	11	-	TRBJ2-7	CAISERGEQYF	TGTGCCATCAGTGAGCGGGGCGAGCAGTACTTC
-	TRBV4-1	13	many	TRBJ1-5	CASSRGGLQPQHF	TGCGCCAGCAGCCGGGGGGGCCTTCAGCCCCAGCATTTT
-	TRBV15	16	few	TRBJ2-7	CATSREQGFNSYEQYF	TGTGCCACCAGCAGAGAACAGGGCTTTAACTCCTACGAGCAGTACTTC
TRBD1	TRBV12-5	16	-	TRBJ2-3	CASGLAGQGNTDTQYF	TGTGCTAGTGGTTTGGCGGGACAGGGAAACACAGATACGCAGTATTTT
-	TRBV6-5	14	-	TRBJ1-5	CASSTVLTNQPQHF	TGTGCCAGCAGTACGGTCTTAACGAATCAGCCCCAGCATTTT
TRBD1	TRBV6-2/TRBV6-3	19	-	TRBJ1-1	CASSYSIYPGQSHLTEAFF	TGTGCCAGCAGTTACTCCATTTACCCGGGACAGTCTCATCTCACTGAAGCTTTCTTT
-	TRBV28	15	few	TRBJ1-1	CASSFNEGRSTEAFF	TGTGCCAGCAGTTTCAATGAGGGTAGGAGCACTGAAGCTTTCTTT
-	TRBV4-3	15	few	TRBJ1-2	CASSQVLSGLYGYTF	TGCGCCAGCAGCCAAGTACTCTCTGGTTTATATGGCTACACCTTC
TRBD1	TRBV4-1	14	-	TRBJ2-5	CASSRGQGGETQYF	TGCGCCAGCAGCCGAGGACAGGGCGGCGAGACCCAGTACTTC
TRBD1	TRBV28	15	-	TRBJ1-5	CASTYRGGNNQPQHF	TGTGCCAGCACCTACAGGGGTGGGAACAATCAGCCCCAGCATTTT
TRBD1	TRBV7-3	13	-	TRBJ1-2	CASSISGTGGYTF	TGTGCCAGCAGCATTTCCGGGACAGGGGGCTACACCTTC
-	TRBV5-1	15	once	TRBJ2-5	CASSLGPGLEETQYF	TGCGCCAGCAGCTTGGGCCCGGGTTTAGAAGAGACCCAGTACTTC
TRBD1	TRBV13	11	few	TRBJ2-7	CASRQDRALYF	TGTGCCAGCAGACAGGACAGGGCCTTGTACTTC
-	TRBV20-1	15	-	TRBJ1-5	CSASPPGLGGQPQHF	TGCAGTGCTAGTCCCCCGGGCCTAGGCGGGCAGCCCCAGCATTTT
TRBD1	TRBV15	16	-	TRBJ2-1	CATSRGQGGSYNEQFF	TGTGCCACCAGCAGAGGACAGGGCGGCTCCTACAATGAGCAGTTCTTC
TRBD1	TRBV18	13	-	TRBJ1-6	CASSPTGGRSLHF	TGTGCCAGCTCCCCGACAGGGGGGAGATCCCTCCACTTT
-	TRBV28	15	-	TRBJ2-3	CASSSSGASTDTQYF	TGTGCCAGCAGTTCTTCAGGGGCCAGCACAGATACGCAGTATTTT
-	TRBV6-5	12	-	TRBJ2-7	CASSLQGLEQYF	TGTGCCAGCAGTCTCCAGGGGCTCGAGCAGTACTTC
-	TRBV5-6	14	once	TRBJ1-4	CASSLLLRDEKLFF	TGTGCCAGCAGCTTGCTCCTACGAGATGAAAAACTGTTTTTT
TRBD1	TRBV9	16	-	TRBJ2-7	CASSVGGTGGFYEQYF	TGTGCCAGCAGCGTAGGTGGGACAGGGGGATTCTACGAGCAGTACTTC
TRBD2	TRBV27	15	once	TRBJ2-7	CASRPGSGRAGEQYF	TGTGCCAGCCGACCTGGGAGCGGGAGGGCAGGGGAGCAGTACTTC
-	TRBV6-4	14	-	TRBJ2-6	CASSQDSGANVLTF	TGTGCCAGCAGCCAGGACTCTGGGGCCAACGTCCTGACTTTC
TRBD1	TRBV15	15	-	TRBJ1-4	CATSSRQGINEKLFF	TGTGCCACCAGCTCTCGACAGGGGATTAATGAAAAACTGTTTTTT
-	TRBV27	14	-	TRBJ2-7	CASSPTRQWAEQYF	TGTGCCAGCAGCCCGACTAGACAATGGGCCGAGCAGTACTTC
TRBD1	TRBV5-1	16	-	TRBJ2-7	CASSLGTGAGTYEQYF	TGCGCCAGCAGCTTGGGGACAGGGGCAGGAACCTACGAGCAGTACTTC
-	TRBV7-9	12	-	TRBJ1-4	CASSLNREKLFF	TGTGCCAGCAGCTTAAACAGGGAAAAACTGTTTTTT
-	TRBV28	15	-	TRBJ1-4	CASSNTGTPREKLFF	TGTGCCAGCAGCAATACAGGGACCCCCCGAGAAAAACTGTTTTTT
TRBD1	TRBV6-5	14	once	TRBJ1-2	CASSLDRGGNGYTF	TGTGCCAGCAGTCTTGACAGGGGGGGAAATGGCTACACCTTC
TRBD1	TRBV19	16	-	TRBJ1-1	CASSIYGTGRKTEAFF	TGTGCCAGTAGTATTTACGGGACAGGGAGGAAGACTGAAGCTTTCTTT
-	TRBV28	16	-	TRBJ2-7	CASSLLRGSGSYEQYF	TGTGCCAGCAGTTTACTCAGGGGTTCCGGCTCCTACGAGCAGTACTTC
TRBD1	TRBV6-5	15	-	TRBJ1-3	CASSPTGDSGNTIYF	TGTGCCAGCAGTCCTACAGGGGACTCTGGAAACACCATATATTTT
-	TRBV12-3/TRBV12-4	12	-	TRBJ1-2	CASSETNYGYTF	TGTGCCAGCAGTGAAACAAACTATGGCTACACCTTC
-	TRBV4-3	16	-	TRBJ1-4	CASSKEVLGGIEKLFF	TGCGCCAGCAGCAAAGAGGTCCTTGGGGGGATTGAAAAACTGTTTTTT
-	TRBV28	14	-	TRBJ2-7	CASSLPPEAYEQYF	TGTGCCAGCAGTTTACCCCCCGAGGCCTACGAGCAGTACTTC
-	TRBV6-6	16	-	TRBJ1-6	CASSQRGSSYNSPLHF	TGTGCCAGCAGTCAAAGGGGAAGCTCCTATAATTCACCCCTCCACTTT
-	TRBV19	16	-	TRBJ2-1	CASSIVKRVPYNEQFF	TGTGCCAGTAGTATAGTCAAGCGGGTGCCTTACAATGAGCAGTTCTTC
TRBD1	TRBV24-1	16	once	TRBJ2-5	CATSDPLTGAGETQYF	TGTGCCACCAGTGATCCCCTTACAGGGGCCGGGGAGACCCAGTACTTC
-	TRBV27	14	-	TRBJ2-5	CASSLSQYQETQYF	TGTGCCAGCAGTTTATCCCAGTACCAAGAGACCCAGTACTTC
-	TRBV20-1	11	-	TRBJ1-5	CSARIDQPQHF	TGCAGTGCTAGAATCGATCAGCCCCAGCATTTT
TRBD1	TRBV29-1	14	once	TRBJ1-2	CSFPTMRTGEGYTF	TGCAGCTTCCCGACGATGAGGACAGGGGAAGGCTACACCTTC
TRBD1	TRBV19	16	-	TRBJ2-7	CASSIMGQGTSYEQYF	TGTGCCAGTAGTATAATGGGACAGGGAACCTCCTACGAGCAGTACTTC
-	TRBV28	11	-	TRBJ1-1	CASSLRFEAFF	TGTGCCAGCAGTTTACGGTTTGAAGCTTTCTTT
TRBD1	TRBV5-1	17	-	TRBJ1-2	CASSLAGQGFTNYGYTF	TGCGCCAGCAGCTTGGCGGGACAGGGTTTTACGAACTATGGCTACACCTTC